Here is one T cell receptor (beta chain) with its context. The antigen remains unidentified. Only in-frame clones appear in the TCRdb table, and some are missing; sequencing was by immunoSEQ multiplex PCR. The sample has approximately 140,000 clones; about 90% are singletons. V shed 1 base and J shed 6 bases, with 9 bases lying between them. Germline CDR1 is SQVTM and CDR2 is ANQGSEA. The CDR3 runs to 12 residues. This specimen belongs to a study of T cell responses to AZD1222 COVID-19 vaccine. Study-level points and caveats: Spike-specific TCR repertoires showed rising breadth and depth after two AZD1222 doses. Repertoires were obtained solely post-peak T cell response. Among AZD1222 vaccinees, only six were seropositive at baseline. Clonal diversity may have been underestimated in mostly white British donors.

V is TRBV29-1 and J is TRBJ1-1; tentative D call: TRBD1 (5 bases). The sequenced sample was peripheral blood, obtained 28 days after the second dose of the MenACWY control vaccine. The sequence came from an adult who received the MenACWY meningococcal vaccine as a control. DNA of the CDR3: TGCAGCGTTGAAGGTCCGACAGCTGAAGCTTTCTTT. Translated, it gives CSVEGPTAEAFF.